The T cell receptor beta chain under discussion was sequenced for a study of CD8 T cells in Susac syndrome. Overall study results and limits: It was acknowledged by the study that relatively few individuals were included in its TCR sequencing and HLA analysis.

V lost 0 bases to trimming and J lost 0 bases; unmatched junction nucleotides: 5. Germline CDR1 and CDR2: LNHNV and YYDKDF (reference sequence). The CDR3 is made up of 18 amino acids. cDNA came from 0.5 to 1 ug RNA primed by random hexamers. A multiplex approach, immunoSEQ multiplex PCR, amplified TCR beta CDR3 across 54 Vbeta and 13 Jbeta. One entry per CDR3 protein results from TCRdb running MiXCR on the immunoSEQ multiplex PCR reads. In the table there are roughly 200,000 distinct CDR3 sequences, roughly 96% of which are singletons. Sequencing targeted TCR beta in T cells from blood (CD8+ and CD4+). Negative magnetic isolation gave CD8+ and CD4+ cells; FACS enriched CD8+ TEMRA. About this clonotype itself: Its antigen remains unidentified.

Sequenced material: CD4+ T cells from PBMCs. V usage is TRBV15 and J usage is TRBJ2-1; 10 bases map to TRBD2. This receptor was taken from a human donor in good health. In DNA form, the CDR3 reads TGTGCCACCAGCAGAGACACGGCTAGCGGGAGCTCCTACAATGAGCAGTTCTTC. It specifies CATSRDTASGSSYNEQFF.